The rows below give T cell receptor beta chains drawn from one sample of a study of blood T cells in healthy people across ages. MiXCR, applied by TCRdb to the 5' RACE reads, yields one record per CDR3 protein. The table records hundreds of thousands of distinct CDR3 sequences, 45% to 50% of them present only once. Sequencing was done on a sample of blood. These receptors originate from an older woman in good health. CDR3s include the opening cysteine and the closing phenylalanine or tryptophan. Fields, in order: J gene, clone size, V gene, D gene, CDR3 DNA, CDR3 protein. D genes are given only for firm matches. Size is omitted from some rows. Given values are once, few, many or a class for expanded clones.

j_call: TRBJ1-2
clone_size: few
v_call: TRBV3-1
d_call: NA
cdr3_nt: TGTGCCAGCAGCCGCATGACCGGGGGGGGTGGCTACACCTTC
cdr3_aa: CASSRMTGGGGYTF

j_call: TRBJ2-7
clone_size: once
v_call: TRBV7-2
d_call: TRBD1
cdr3_nt: TGTGCCAGCAGCTTAGGTGGGACAGGGGACGACGAGCAGTACTTC
cdr3_aa: CASSLGGTGDDEQYF

j_call: TRBJ1-1
clone_size: NA
v_call: TRBV27
d_call: NA
cdr3_nt: TGTGCCAGCAGTTTAGAACCAATCACTGAAGCTTTCTTT
cdr3_aa: CASSLEPITEAFF

j_call: TRBJ2-5
clone_size: few
v_call: TRBV7-2
d_call: NA
cdr3_nt: TGTGCCAGCAGCCCGAGATCTAGCGAAAAGACCCAGTACTTC
cdr3_aa: CASSPRSSEKTQYF

j_call: TRBJ2-1
clone_size: NA
v_call: TRBV7-3
d_call: NA
cdr3_nt: TGTGCCAGCAGCCCAAACGCAGGGATCTACAATGAGCAGTTCTTC
cdr3_aa: CASSPNAGIYNEQFF

j_call: TRBJ1-2
clone_size: few
v_call: TRBV7-2
d_call: TRBD1
cdr3_nt: TGTGCCAGCAGTTCGGACCAGGGGGCGCGAGGCTACACCTTC
cdr3_aa: CASSSDQGARGYTF

j_call: TRBJ2-7
clone_size: NA
v_call: TRBV5-1
d_call: NA
cdr3_nt: TGCGCCAGCAGCCTGCTAGTATTCCCTACCTACGAGCAGTACTTC
cdr3_aa: CASSLLVFPTYEQYF

j_call: TRBJ1-5
clone_size: NA
v_call: TRBV13
d_call: NA
cdr3_nt: TGTGCCAGCAGCTTAAGAGACAGTAGCAATCAGCCCCAGCATTTT
cdr3_aa: CASSLRDSSNQPQHF

j_call: TRBJ2-3
clone_size: NA
v_call: TRBV5-1
d_call: NA
cdr3_nt: TGCGCCAGCAGCCTGAGAAGTGGTACGCAGTATTTT
cdr3_aa: CASSLRSGTQYF

j_call: TRBJ2-7
clone_size: NA
v_call: TRBV7-2
d_call: NA
cdr3_nt: TGTGCCAGCAGCTATTACAGGGACATCAACGAGCAGTACTTC
cdr3_aa: CASSYYRDINEQYF

j_call: TRBJ1-2
clone_size: NA
v_call: TRBV4-2
d_call: NA
cdr3_nt: TGTGCCAGCAGCCAAGAAAGGGCGAACGGCTATGGCTACACCTTC
cdr3_aa: CASSQERANGYGYTF

j_call: TRBJ2-7
clone_size: NA
v_call: TRBV20-1
d_call: NA
cdr3_nt: TGCAGTGCCATGGGGAAAAACGAGCAGTACTTC
cdr3_aa: CSAMGKNEQYF

j_call: TRBJ2-7
clone_size: few
v_call: TRBV20-1
d_call: NA
cdr3_nt: TGCAGTGCTAGTCAGGGGCCTCCCACCTACGAGCAGTACTTC
cdr3_aa: CSASQGPPTYEQYF

j_call: TRBJ2-7
clone_size: once
v_call: TRBV11-2
d_call: NA
cdr3_nt: TGTGCCAGCGGAACGGTCACCCGTTTCTGCGAGCAGTACTTC
cdr3_aa: CASGTVTRFCEQYF

j_call: TRBJ2-4
clone_size: NA
v_call: TRBV20-1
d_call: TRBD2
cdr3_nt: TGCAGTGCTAGAGATAGTAGCGGGAGAAACATTCAGTACTTC
cdr3_aa: CSARDSSGRNIQYF

j_call: TRBJ2-1
clone_size: few
v_call: TRBV13
d_call: NA
cdr3_nt: TGTGCCAGCAGACAGAGGGGGGCGGGAACGGCCAATGAGCAGTTCTTC
cdr3_aa: CASRQRGAGTANEQFF

j_call: TRBJ1-1
clone_size: NA
v_call: TRBV27
d_call: TRBD1
cdr3_nt: TGTGCCAGCAGTCTCCGCCGGGACAGCACTGAAGCTTTCTTT
cdr3_aa: CASSLRRDSTEAFF

j_call: TRBJ1-2
clone_size: NA
v_call: TRBV5-6
d_call: NA
cdr3_nt: TGTGCCAGCAGCTTTGGAGAGTACTATGACTACACCTTC
cdr3_aa: CASSFGEYYDYTF

j_call: TRBJ2-1
clone_size: NA
v_call: TRBV7-2
d_call: NA
cdr3_nt: TGTGCCAGCAGCAGAGTATTACAATACAATGAGCAGTTCTTC
cdr3_aa: CASSRVLQYNEQFF

j_call: TRBJ2-7
clone_size: few
v_call: TRBV6-6
d_call: NA
cdr3_nt: TGTGCCAGCAGCGTGGACAGAGTCCGCTACGAGCAGTACTTC
cdr3_aa: CASSVDRVRYEQYF

j_call: TRBJ1-1
clone_size: NA
v_call: TRBV15
d_call: TRBD1
cdr3_nt: TGTGCCACCAGCAGCGGAAGCACCGGGACAGGGTTTTTCTTT
cdr3_aa: CATSSGSTGTGFFF

j_call: TRBJ2-7
clone_size: NA
v_call: TRBV27
d_call: TRBD1
cdr3_nt: TGTGCCAGCAGTCCTAGCCGCGGACAGGGTTCATACGAGCAGTACTTC
cdr3_aa: CASSPSRGQGSYEQYF

j_call: TRBJ2-1
clone_size: few
v_call: TRBV14
d_call: NA
cdr3_nt: TGTGCCAGCAGCCCCCGGGACTTCCTTAATGAGCAGTTCTTC
cdr3_aa: CASSPRDFLNEQFF

j_call: TRBJ1-2
clone_size: NA
v_call: TRBV10-1
d_call: NA
cdr3_nt: TGCGCCAACTCCGGGAGAGGGGAATACGATGGCTACACCTTC
cdr3_aa: CANSGRGEYDGYTF

j_call: TRBJ1-2
clone_size: few
v_call: TRBV5-1
d_call: TRBD1
cdr3_nt: TGCGCCAGCAGCTTGGACGGGACAGGGAATGGCTACACCTTC
cdr3_aa: CASSLDGTGNGYTF